Listed below are T cell receptor beta chains from one sample, sequenced in a study of T cell repertoires in cytomegalovirus infection. TCRdb reprocessed the reads with MiXCR, giving one entry per CDR3 protein. The sample contains some 180,000 distinct CDR3 sequences, approximately 19% of which appear only once. The sample comprised PBMCs. The receptors were sampled from a human donor in good health (CMV status not recorded). Some clones in this sample may be carry-over from other donors' samples. Each CDR3 is given with its conserved first and last residue. D genes are given only for firm matches. Only part of the rows carry a size: once, few, many, or a class if the clone is expanded.

V	size	J	D	DNA	CDR3
TRBV7-3	few	TRBJ2-1	.	TGTGCCAGCAGCTTAATCGGGGCTAGCTCCTACAATGAGCAGTTCTTC	CASSLIGASSYNEQFF
TRBV13	.	TRBJ2-2	.	TGTGCCAGCAGCCCGACTGTGGTTCCTAGACTGAACGGGGAGCTGTTTTTT	CASSPTVVPRLNGELFF
TRBV2	.	TRBJ2-1	.	TGTGCCAGCAGTGAAGTTCTGGCTAGGCGGTTCTTC	CASSEVLARRFF
TRBV6-2/TRBV6-3	few	TRBJ2-7	.	TGTGCCAGCAGTTACTCGACGGTAACCTACGAGCAGTACTTC	CASSYSTVTYEQYF
TRBV12-5	.	TRBJ2-1	.	TGTGCTAGTGGTTTGGTACTCGGACAGCAGTTCTTC	CASGLVLGQQFF
TRBV20-1	few	TRBJ2-2	.	TGCAGTGCTAGAGCTAGCGCGAACACCGGGGAGCTGTTTTTT	CSARASANTGELFF
TRBV28	few	TRBJ2-7	TRBD1	TGTGCCAGCAGTTTACCCGGGACAGGGCCCTACGAGCAGTACTTC	CASSLPGTGPYEQYF
TRBV20-1	few	TRBJ1-4	.	TGCAGTGCTACCCAAACCGGATCAACTAATGAAAAACTGTTTTTT	CSATQTGSTNEKLFF
TRBV15	.	TRBJ2-1	.	TGTGCCACCAGCACCTCCGCGCTGGCCGGCGATGAGCAGTTCTTC	CATSTSALAGDEQFF
TRBV7-2	.	TRBJ1-2	.	TGTGCCAGCAGGGAGGGGGGCTATGGCTACACCTTC	CASREGGYGYTF
TRBV7-6	.	TRBJ2-7	TRBD1	TGTGCCAGCAGCTTCGGGACAGGGAACTACGAGCAGTACTTC	CASSFGTGNYEQYF
TRBV7-2	many	TRBJ2-7	TRBD2	TGTGCCAGCAGCAATAGCGGGGGGAAGTCCTACGAGCAGTACTTC	CASSNSGGKSYEQYF
TRBV4-3	few	TRBJ1-1	.	TGCGCCAGCACCAAAGAGGGTCGGGGGGGAACTGAAGCTTTCTTT	CASTKEGRGGTEAFF
TRBV20-1	few	TRBJ1-5	.	TGCAGTGCTAGAGGCCCGCCGGCCGTGCAGTATAGCAATCAGCCCCAGCATTTT	CSARGPPAVQYSNQPQHF
TRBV12-3/TRBV12-4	.	TRBJ2-5	TRBD2	TGTGCCAGCAGCCGGGGACTAGCGGGAGCGTCGGAGACCCAGTACTTC	CASSRGLAGASETQYF
TRBV6-2/TRBV6-3	.	TRBJ1-1	.	TGTGCCAGCATCTTACGGGGACAACTTAACACTGAAGCTTTCTTT	CASILRGQLNTEAFF
TRBV11-2	few	TRBJ1-1	.	TGTGCCAGCAGCTTCGGGGGACAGAACACTGAAGCTTTCTTT	CASSFGGQNTEAFF
TRBV30	few	TRBJ2-5	TRBD2	TGTGCCTGGACTAGCGGAACCCTTGGGGAGACCCAGTACTTC	CAWTSGTLGETQYF
TRBV20-1	.	TRBJ2-3	.	TGCAGTGCTAGAGAGGGAGATACGCAGTATTTT	CSAREGDTQYF
TRBV27	.	TRBJ1-2	TRBD1	TGTGCCAGCAAGGGGACAGGGAAGCATGGCTACACCTTC	CASKGTGKHGYTF
TRBV6-6	.	TRBJ2-2	TRBD1	TGTGCCTGCAGTCCTTCCGGGACAGGGGTAAACACCGGGGAGCTGTTTTTT	CACSPSGTGVNTGELFF
TRBV7-9	few	TRBJ1-1	.	TGTGCCAGCAGCTTAGGAGGGGTTGACACTGAAGCTTTCTTT	CASSLGGVDTEAFF
TRBV6-1	few	TRBJ2-5	TRBD2	TGTGCCAGCAGTGAAGCTTTAGCGGGGGGGCTGGGGGAGACCCAGTACTTC	CASSEALAGGLGETQYF
TRBV29-1	.	TRBJ2-4	.	TGCAGCGTTGAGGCGGAATTTCTAGCCAAAAACATTCAGTACTTC	CSVEAEFLAKNIQYF
TRBV19	few	TRBJ1-4	.	TGTGCCAGTAGTTCCATCGAGGCCTCCAATGAAAAACTGTTTTTT	CASSSIEASNEKLFF